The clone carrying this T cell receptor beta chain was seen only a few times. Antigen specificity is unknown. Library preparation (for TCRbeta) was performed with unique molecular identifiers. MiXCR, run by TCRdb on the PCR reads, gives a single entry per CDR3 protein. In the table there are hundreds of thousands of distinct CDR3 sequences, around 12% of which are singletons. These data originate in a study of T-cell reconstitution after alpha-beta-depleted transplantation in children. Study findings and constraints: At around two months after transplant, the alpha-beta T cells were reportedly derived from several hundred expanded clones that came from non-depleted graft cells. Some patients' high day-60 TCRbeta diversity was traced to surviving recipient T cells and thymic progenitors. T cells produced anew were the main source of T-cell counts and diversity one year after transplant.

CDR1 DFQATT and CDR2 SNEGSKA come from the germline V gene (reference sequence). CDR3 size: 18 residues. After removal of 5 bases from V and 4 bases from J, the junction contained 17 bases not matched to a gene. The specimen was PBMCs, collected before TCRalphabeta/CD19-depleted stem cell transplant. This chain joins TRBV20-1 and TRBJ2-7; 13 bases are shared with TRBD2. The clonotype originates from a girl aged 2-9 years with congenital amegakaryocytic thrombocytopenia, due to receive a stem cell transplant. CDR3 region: CSALGRGLAGRGNYEQYF. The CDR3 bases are TGCAGTGCTCTGGGTAGGGGACTAGCGGGAAGGGGAAATTACGAGCAGTACTTC.